Following are 27 T cell receptor beta chains from one sample sequenced in a study of T cells in Graves' hyperthyroidism and ophthalmopathy. Amplification yielded TCR beta CDR3 regions, with RNA transcripts as the source. Using the HTBI primer set, a first-round RT-PCR was run on the TCR CDR3. MiXCR, applied by TCRdb to the multiplex PCR reads, yields one record per CDR3 protein. The repertoire holds approximately 370,000 distinct CDR3 sequences, with 15% to 20% as singletons. What was sequenced was blood. All receptors come from a woman in her twenties or thirties with Graves' hyperthyroidism that later progressed to Graves' ophthalmopathy.

This clonotype was picked up many times. The chain uses TRBV11-2 and TRBJ2-3; 7 bases match TRBD1. This CDR3 is 14 amino acids long. Trimming removed 8 bases from V and 2 bases from J; junction bases left unmatched: 7. CDR1 SGHAT and CDR2 FQNNGV come from the germline V gene. The CDR3 coding sequence is TGTGCCAGCGTAAGGGACAGCTACACAGATACGCAGTATTTT. Its translation is CASVRDSYTDTQYF. Drawing the rest from reference TRBV11-2 and TRBJ2-3, the complete variable domain is EAGVAQSPRYKIIEKRQSVAFWCNPISGHATLYWYQQILGQGPKLLIQFQNNGVVDDSQLPKDRFSAERLKGVDSTLKIQPAKLEDSAVYLCASVRDSYTDTQYFGPGTRLTVL.

This clonotype was found many times. This chain uses TRBV15 with TRBJ1-2; the D is unclear. The V gene lost 0 bases and the J gene lost 3 bases, with 11 bases spanning the gap. The CDR3 runs 15 residues. Germline values: CDR1 LNHNV, CDR2 YYDKDF (reference sequence). DNA for the CDR3: TGTGCCACCAGCAGAGATAGTGCTACCCACTATGGCTACACCTTC. Amino acids: CATSRDSATHYGYTF.

The CDR3 region has the DNA TGTGCCAGCAGTTCAATCTACGGGACAGGGATCTGGCAGCCCCAGCATTTT. This codes for CASSSIYGTGIWQPQHF. V and J are TRBV28 and TRBJ1-5; 9 bases map to TRBD1. Germline assignment: CDR1 MDHEN and CDR2 SYDVKM. The V and J ends lost 4 bases and 7 bases, in that order; junction bases with no gene match: 14. CDR3 length equals 17 residues.

This clonotype has at least ten counts. The V gene is TRBV6-1, the J gene TRBJ1-1; D call uncertain. The CDR3 is 14 residues long. Germline V gene data show CDR1 as MNHNS and CDR2 as SASEGT. The V end was cut by 5 bases, the J end by 1 base, with 11 bases between. The CDR3 protein is CASSLLHGNTEAFF. As DNA, the CDR3 is TGTGCCAGCAGTTTGTTACATGGGAACACTGAAGCTTTCTTT.

This clonotype has a handful of counts. The chain joins TRBV7-9 to TRBJ2-7; 9 nucleotides agree with TRBD2. V lost 5 bases to trimming and J lost 6 bases; unmatched junction nucleotides: 26. This CDR3 region has 20 residues. Germline loops: CDR1 SEHNR, CDR2 FQNEAQ (reference sequence). The CDR3 nucleotides read TGTGCCAGCAGCGGCAGAGAGTGGACTAGCGACGGGGAAGCACTAGGCGAGCAGTACTTC. Protein: CASSGREWTSDGEALGEQYF.

This chain connects TRBV11-2 to TRBJ1-2; 8 bases align to TRBD1. Germline V gene lookup returns CDR1 SGHAT and CDR2 FQNNGV. Trimming at V came to 4 bases and at J to 4 bases, leaving 5 bases not matched to a gene. The length of the CDR3 is 14 residues. The CDR3 nucleotides read TGTGCCAGCAGCTGGGACAGGAATGGCTATGGCTACACCTTC. Translation gives CASSWDRNGYGYTF.

This clonotype occurred many times. The chain carries TRBV12-3 or TRBV12-4 and TRBJ2-1; 12 nucleotides align to TRBD2. This CDR3 has 16 residues. Germline trimming cut 4 bases from V and 7 bases from J; bases unmatched to any gene: 8. The CDR3 spells CASSSLAGGSWNEQFF. CDR3 in DNA: TGTGCCAGCAGTTCCCTAGCGGGAGGGTCATGGAATGAGCAGTTCTTC.

The rearrangement links TRBV20-1 to TRBJ1-1; a weak D match, TRBD1 (6 bases). The V and J ends lost 3 bases and 6 bases respectively, with 17 bases between them. CDR1 and CDR2 from the germline V gene are DFQATT and SNEGSKA (reference sequence). The CDR3 runs to 14 residues. This chain's CDR3 is CSARRGGERPEAFF. The CDR3 nucleotides read TGCAGTGCTAGGAGGGGGGGGGAAAGGCCTGAAGCTTTCTTT.

Points on this clonotype: This may be a read error: a much more frequent sequence differs by one nucleotide. The CDR3 DNA follows: TGTGCCTGGAATGCCTCCCGGGGGGGGATGCATTCACCCCTCCACTTT. Protein: CAWNASRGGMHSPLHF. This chain uses TRBV30 with TRBJ1-6, with D perhaps TRBD1 (5 bases). Trimming removed 4 bases from V and 8 bases from J, with 21 bases in between. The germline CDR1 and CDR2 sequences are GTSNPN and SVGIG (reference sequence). The CDR3 has 16 amino acids.

V and J are TRBV11-2 and TRBJ2-3; TRBD1 matches 7 bases. V gave up 5 bases and J gave up 2 bases; unmatched junction bases: 7. The CDR3 length is 15 residues. Germline CDR1 is SGHAT and CDR2 is FQNNGV. CDR3 DNA sequence: TGTGCCAGCAGCCAACCCGACAGGGTCACAGATACGCAGTATTTT. It translates to CASSQPDRVTDTQYF.

Comments on this clonotype: One base away lies a much larger clone, so this may be a sequencing read error. The genes are TRBV7-9 and TRBJ2-1; tentative D call: TRBD2 (5 bases). Germline-derived CDR1 and CDR2 are SEHNR and FQNEAQ (reference sequence). The CDR3 is made up of 13 amino acids. V was pared by 0 bases and J by 6 bases, with 6 bases between. The CDR3 bases are TGTGCCAGCAGCTTAGCGGGAGTCAATGAGCAGTTCTTC. Translating it yields CASSLAGVNEQFF.

To note about this clonotype: One end of the junction is discordant with germline, which a read error may explain. V and J are TRBV2 and TRBJ2-2; tentative D call: TRBD2 (6 bases). CDR1 is SNHLY, CDR2 FYNNEI, per germline. This CDR3 spans 15 amino acids. Here the CDR3 DNA reads TGTGCCAGCAGTGAACCCGGAGGGACGTTCGGGGGGCTGTTTTTT. Translation: CASSEPGGTFGGLFF.

In its sample, this clonotype was seen many times. V is TRBV6-2 or TRBV6-3 and J is TRBJ2-7, with 8 bases lining up with TRBD1. This CDR3 region has 15 residues. Germline CDR1 reads MNHEY; CDR2 reads SVGEGT. V lost 2 bases, J lost 6 bases, and 9 bases stayed unmatched. DNA of the CDR3: TGTGCCAGCAGTTACCCGGACAGGGTTGAGCCCGAGCAGTACTTC. Amino acids: CASSYPDRVEPEQYF.

The genes are TRBV4-2 and TRBJ1-2; TRBD1 aligns across 9 bases. Trimming cost V 6 bases and J 0 bases; bases outside gene matches: 20. The CDR3 has 20 amino acids. Germline CDR1 LGHNA, CDR2 YNFKEQ. CDR3: CASSAFPGQGPISPNYGYTF. CDR3 in DNA: TGTGCCAGCAGTGCTTTTCCGGGACAGGGTCCCATCTCCCCTAACTATGGCTACACCTTC.

This clonotype occurred once. The chain is built from TRBV19 and TRBJ1-5; D is ambiguous. The V and J ends lost 4 bases and 3 bases respectively, with 7 bases between them. The CDR3 contains 13 residues. The germline gives CDR1 LNHDA, CDR2 SQIVND (reference sequence). Here the CDR3 reads CASSTLPNQPQHF. The CDR3, as DNA: TGTGCCAGTAGTACCCTCCCCAATCAGCCCCAGCATTTT.

With respect to this clonotype: This may be a read error: a much more frequent sequence differs by one nucleotide. This sequence joins TRBV18 and TRBJ2-7; TRBD1 matches at 7 bases. The CDR3 extends over 13 amino acids. Germline V gene sequence: CDR1 KGHSH, CDR2 LQKENI. With V trimmed by 4 bases and J by 7 bases, 7 bases remained unmatched. CDR3 sequence: CASSRRQGNEQYF. DNA of the CDR3: TGTGCCAGCTCACGCCGACAGGGCAATGAGCAGTACTTC.

This clonotype was seen more than once but under ten times. The chain recombines TRBV19 with TRBJ2-1, with TRBD2 matching over 7 bases. The CDR3 covers 14 residues. V lost 1 base, J lost 6 bases, and 3 bases stayed unmatched. Looked up from germline, CDR1 is LNHDA and CDR2 is SQIVND (reference sequence). CDR3 protein: CASSIVSGGNEQFF. The CDR3 DNA reads TGTGCCAGTAGTATAGTTTCGGGAGGCAATGAGCAGTTCTTC. Full variable domain (rest looked up from reference TRBV19 and TRBJ2-1): DGGITQSPKYLFRKEGQNVTLSCEQNLNHDAMYWYRQDPGQGLRLIYYSQIVNDFQKGDIAEGYSVSREKKESFPLTVTSAQKNPTAFYLCASSIVSGGNEQFFGPGTRLTVL.

The sample holds many counts of this clonotype. The J gene is TRBJ1-1, the V gene TRBV7-9, with 7 positions matching TRBD1. The CDR3 loop spans 15 amino acids. J was trimmed by 3 bases and V by 7 bases; bases with no gene match: 11. Germline CDR1 reads SEHNR; CDR2 reads FQNEAQ (reference sequence). This CDR3 is CASTQPKQGHTEAFF. The DNA for the CDR3 is TGTGCCAGCACCCAACCGAAACAGGGGCACACTGAAGCTTTCTTT. The full variable domain, rest sourced from reference TRBV7-9 and TRBJ1-1, is DTGVSQNPRHKITKRGQNVTFRCDPISEHNRLYWYRQTLGQGPEFLTYFQNEAQLEKSRLLSDRFSAERPKGSFSTLEIQRTEQGDSAMYLCASTQPKQGHTEAFFGQGTRLTVV.

This clonotype was observed many times. The chain recombines TRBV3-1 with TRBJ1-2, with D hard to call. Trimming pared 1 base from V and 0 bases from J, leaving 3 bases between. Germline CDR1 is LGHDT and CDR2 is YNNKEL (reference sequence). The CDR3 runs 13 residues. The CDR3 region is CASSQVTNYGYTF. CDR3 coding DNA: TGTGCCAGCAGCCAAGTTACTAACTATGGCTACACCTTC.

Many counts were recorded for this clonotype. The chain combines TRBV28 with TRBJ2-3; tentatively, D is TRBD2 (6 bases). V was clipped by 5 bases and J by 11 bases, with 11 bases between them. The germline CDR1 and CDR2 sequences are MDHEN and SYDVKM. The CDR3 consists of 11 residues. CDR3 loop: CASSLWGLQYF. CDR3 in DNA: TGTGCCAGCAGTCTCTGGGGACTGCAGTATTTT.

The V call is TRBV7-9, the J call TRBJ2-1; D gene ambiguous. Trimming cost V 1 base and J 6 bases, with 7 bases left between them. The germline CDR1 and CDR2 sequences are SEHNR and FQNEAQ (reference sequence). The length of the CDR3 is 13 residues. CDR3 DNA: TGTGCCAGCAGCTTAGGAGTCTTCAATGAGCAGTTCTTC. Translation: CASSLGVFNEQFF.

Ten or more counts support this clonotype. The chain combines TRBV28 with TRBJ2-1, with 12 bases aligning to TRBD2. This CDR3 has 16 residues. Germline CDR1 and CDR2: MDHEN and SYDVKM. The junction had 9 bases not matched to a gene; V was cut back by 5 bases and J by 7 bases. CDR3 sequence reads: CASSETTSGRVNEQFF. The CDR3 nucleotides read TGTGCCAGCAGTGAGACGACTAGCGGGAGAGTAAATGAGCAGTTCTTC.

This rearrangement joins TRBV29-1 to TRBJ1-1; the match to TRBD1 covers 7 bases. V lost 2 bases to trimming and J lost 4 bases; unmatched junction nucleotides: 4. Germline CDR1 and CDR2: SQVTM and ANQGSEA. The length of the CDR3 is 13 residues. CDR3 nucleotide sequence: TGCAGCGTTGAATCGACAGGGATCACTGAAGCTTTCTTT. Its translation: CSVESTGITEAFF.

The CDR3 spells CASRSGQGDTEAFF. As DNA, the CDR3 is TGCGCCAGCAGATCGGGACAGGGGGACACTGAAGCTTTCTTT. The chain links TRBV4-1 to TRBJ1-1, with 11 bases that match TRBD1. The germline V gene has CDR1 MGHRA and CDR2 YSYEKL. This CDR3 has 14 amino acids. Germline trimming cut 6 bases from V and 3 bases from J; bases unmatched to any gene: 3.

This clonotype was seen a single time. The chain combines TRBV30 with TRBJ2-7; TRBD2 is a possible D gene (6 bases). The CDR3 is 11 amino acids. Deletions cut 8 bases from V and 3 bases from J, with 11 bases between. From germline, CDR1 is GTSNPN and CDR2 SVGIG (reference sequence). The CDR3 here is CASNSGYEQYF. The CDR3 DNA reads as TGTGCCAGCAATAGCGGCTACGAGCAGTACTTC.

This clonotype appeared a few times. V usage is TRBV18 and J usage is TRBJ2-1, with TRBD1 matching 10 bases. V was clipped by 3 bases and J by 8 bases; unmatched bases: 7. Germline V CDR1 and CDR2: KGHSH, LQKENI. The CDR3 totals 15 residues. The CDR3 loop reads CASSPLDRGSHEQFF. DNA for the CDR3: TGTGCCAGCTCACCGCTGGACAGGGGGTCCCATGAGCAGTTCTTC.

In its sample, this clonotype was seen many times. The chain uses TRBV3-1 and TRBJ2-7, with D perhaps TRBD2 (5 bases). This CDR3 comprises 12 residues. CDR1 is LGHDT, CDR2 YNNKEL, per germline (reference sequence). The ends were cut back, 1 base at V and 6 bases at J, with 7 bases in the middle. The chain's CDR3 is CASSQASGEQYF. Here the CDR3 DNA reads TGTGCCAGCAGCCAAGCAAGCGGCGAGCAGTACTTC.